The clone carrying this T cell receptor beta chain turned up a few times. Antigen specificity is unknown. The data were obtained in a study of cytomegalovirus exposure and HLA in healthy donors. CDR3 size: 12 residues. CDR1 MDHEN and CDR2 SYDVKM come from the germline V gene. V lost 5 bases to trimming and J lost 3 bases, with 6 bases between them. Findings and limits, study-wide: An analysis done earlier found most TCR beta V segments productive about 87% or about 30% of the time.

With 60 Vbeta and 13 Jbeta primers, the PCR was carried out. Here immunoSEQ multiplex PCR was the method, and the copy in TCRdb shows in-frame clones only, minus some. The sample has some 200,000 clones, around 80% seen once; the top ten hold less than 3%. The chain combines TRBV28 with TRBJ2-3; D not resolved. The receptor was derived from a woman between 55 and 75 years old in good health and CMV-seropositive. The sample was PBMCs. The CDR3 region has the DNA TGTGCCAGCAGTATTCAGACAGATACGCAGTATTTT. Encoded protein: CASSIQTDTQYF.